The present T cell receptor beta chain was sequenced within a study of shared clonotypes between healthy human individuals. The study's findings and limits: Sequencing depth was predicted to influence how clonotypes are shared among donors.

Ten immunoSEQ deep assay plates held the unsorted PBMC DNA. Here immunoSEQ multiplex PCR was the method, and the copy in TCRdb shows in-frame clones only, minus some. The sample has about 490,000 clones, around 80% seen once; the top ten hold more than 10%. This clone is a singleton in its sample. The antigen remains undetermined. After removal of 3 bases from V and 6 bases from J, the junction contained 5 bases not matched to a gene. The germline gives CDR1 SGDLS, CDR2 YYNGEE. The CDR3 extends over 13 amino acids. This sequence joins TRBV9 and TRBJ2-7; 8 bases map to TRBD2. Material: PBMCs. The sequence came from a woman in her 40s in good health. Some clones in this sample may be carry-over from other donors' samples. For the CDR3, the DNA is TGTGCCAGCAGCGACCCGACTAGCGTCGAGCAGTACTTC. Its translation is CASSDPTSVEQYF.